This T cell receptor (beta chain) was sequenced during a study of blood T cell repertoires in COVID-19. Study details: PBMCs, B-cell-depleted T cells, or T cells were the source of the cDNA or gDNA that made up the material.

This CDR3 region has 14 residues. Germline CDR1 reads SGHTA; CDR2 reads FQGNSA. Trimming took off 1 base at V and 1 base at J, with 5 bases between the two ends. Those designated as exposed participants met a COVID-19 case within 2 weeks before study entry. The data were produced by immunoSEQ multiplex PCR, yet TCRdb's version contains in-frame clones alone and is incomplete. The sample has about 150,000 clones, about nine tenths seen once; the top ten hold roughly 4%. This chain connects TRBV7-2 to TRBJ1-3; the D is unclear. Sequencing input: PBMCs or T cells enriched from blood (not recorded which). The TCR sequence derives from a woman in her forties who had been exposed to COVID-19. The CDR3 sequence is CASSLVRSGNTIYF. For the CDR3, the DNA is TGTGCCAGCAGCTTAGTCCGGTCTGGAAACACCATATATTTT.